The 5 T cell receptor beta chains below all came from one sample that was sequenced in a study of T cell responses to AZD1222 COVID-19 vaccine. Measured with immunoSEQ multiplex PCR; TCRdb has only the in-frame clones, and not every one. Among roughly 140,000 clones listed, roughly 89% were seen once. The input for sequencing was peripheral blood, taken on day 0 of AZD1222 vaccination. The receptors stem from an adult in good health.

The V call is TRBV12-5, the J call TRBJ2-3, with a weak D call TRBD2 (5 bases). The ends were cut back, 3 bases at V and 1 base at J, with 14 bases in the middle. Per germline, CDR1 LGHNT and CDR2 FRNRAP. The CDR3 runs to 16 residues. The CDR3 is CASGFTHGKGTDTQYF. The CDR3 nucleotides read TGTGCTAGTGGTTTTACCCACGGGAAAGGCACAGATACGCAGTATTTT.

V is TRBV7-9 and J is TRBJ1-3; 8 bases align to TRBD1. The germline CDR1 and CDR2 sequences are SEHNR and FQNEAQ (reference sequence). CDR3 length: 17 amino acids. Unmatched junction bases numbered 6, after V lost 0 bases and J lost 2 bases. The CDR3 here is CASSLAGRDRTGNTIYF. CDR3 nucleotides: TGTGCCAGCAGCTTAGCGGGGAGGGACAGGACTGGAAACACCATATATTTT.

This rearrangement joins TRBV27 to TRBJ2-7; a weak D match, TRBD2 (5 bases). In germline, CDR1 is MNHEY, CDR2 SMNVEV (reference sequence). CDR3 length: 14 residues. Trimming shortened V by 6 bases and J by 0 bases, and 12 bases separated the two germline ends. CDR3 bases: TGTGCCAGCAGACCGGAGGCAGTCTCCTACGAGCAGTACTTC. The encoded protein is CASRPEAVSYEQYF.

This clone was seen a few times. The gene calls are TRBV21-1 and TRBJ2-7; the tabulated D call, TRBD1, remains unverified against the DNA. TRBV21-1 is a documented pseudogene. The CDR3 extends over 15 amino acids. The CDR3 DNA reads TGTGCCAGCAGCAAAGGGGGACAGCTAATCTACGAGCAGTACTTC. Its translation is CASSKGGQLIYEQYF.

V gene TRBV9 combines with J gene TRBJ2-1; D is possibly TRBD1 or TRBD2 (5 bases each). Germline loops: CDR1 SGDLS, CDR2 YYNGEE. This CDR3 region has 14 residues. V gave up 3 bases and J gave up 9 bases, with 16 bases separating them. The CDR3 DNA follows: TGTGCCAGCAGCGCCCCGGGACGGCCGCCTGAGCAGTTCTTC. This sequence encodes CASSAPGRPPEQFF.